This entry lists 23 T cell receptor beta chains sequenced from one sample in a study of long-term antiretroviral therapy in people with HIV. A v3.0 immunoSEQ assay was performed at survey level. The assay was immunoSEQ multiplex PCR, and TCRdb's table has in-frame clones only and misses some. This table holds some 29,000 clones, roughly 93% found once. This specimen was unsorted PBMCs, taken 6.2 years after starting antiretroviral therapy. Receptors originate from a middle-aged man with HIV.

The J gene is TRBJ2-5, the V gene TRBV7-9; no reliable D call. The ends were cut back, 5 bases at V and 3 bases at J, with 4 bases in the middle. The V gene's germline CDR1 is SEHNR and CDR2 FQNEAQ (reference sequence). This CDR3 region has 11 residues. CDR3 protein: CASSMKETQYF. CDR3 nucleotide sequence: TGTGCCAGCAGCATGAAAGAGACCCAGTACTTC.

This clone was seen once. This chain connects TRBV7-6 to TRBJ1-5; D unclear. Trimming removed 0 bases at V and 6 bases at J, with 15 bases between. The CDR3 loop spans 16 amino acids. Germline V gene lookup returns CDR1 SGHVS and CDR2 FNYEAQ. The chain's CDR3 is CASSLAPPENSQPQHF. As DNA, the CDR3 is TGTGCCAGCAGCTTAGCCCCACCGGAGAACAGTCAGCCCCAGCATTTT.

The chain combines TRBV28 with TRBJ2-3; D gene ambiguous. From germline, CDR1 is MDHEN and CDR2 SYDVKM. Trimming left V 7 bases short and J 1 base short, with 6 bases between. This CDR3 region has 12 residues. The CDR3 protein is CASTHRTDTQYF. CDR3 nucleotides: TGTGCCAGCACCCACCGCACAGATACGCAGTATTTT.

The V and J genes are TRBV19 and TRBJ1-5; D may be TRBD1 (5 bases). Germline CDR1 and CDR2: LNHDA and SQIVND (reference sequence). The ends were cut back, 7 bases at V and 6 bases at J, with 16 bases in the middle. The CDR3 has 14 residues. The CDR3 nucleotides read TGTGCCAGTACCCTTCCCTCAGGGTCTCAGCCCCAGCATTTT. Protein product: CASTLPSGSQPQHF.

The chain uses TRBV6-4 and TRBJ1-1; no clear D. Trimming took 6 bases from V and 1 from J, leaving 15 bases between them. The CDR3 covers 15 residues. Germline values: CDR1 MRHNA, CDR2 SNTAGT. CDR3 sequence: CASRMGPGQNTEAFF. CDR3 coding DNA: TGTGCCAGCAGGATGGGCCCCGGGCAGAACACTGAAGCTTTCTTT.

The chain combines TRBV14 with TRBJ1-1; D is ambiguous. Germline lookup yields CDR1 SGHDN and CDR2 FVKESK. Trimming pared 4 bases from V and 2 bases from J, leaving 8 bases between. CDR3 length: 13 residues. CDR3 sequence: CASSLTGNTEAFF. The CDR3 coding sequence is TGTGCCAGCAGCCTCACGGGAAACACTGAAGCTTTCTTT. The variable domain in full, completed from reference TRBV14 and TRBJ1-1, reads EAGVTQFPSHSVIEKGQTVTLRCDPISGHDNLYWYRRVMGKEIKFLLHFVKESKQDESGMPNNRFLAERTGGTYSTLKVQPAELEDSGVYFCASSLTGNTEAFFGQGTRLTVV.

This sequence joins TRBV20-1 and TRBJ2-7; the D gene could be TRBD1 or TRBD2 (5 bases each). The CDR3 sequence is 9 residues long. Germline CDR1 and CDR2: DFQATT and SNEGSKA (reference sequence). V was cut by 3 bases and J by 11 bases, with 8 bases left in between. The CDR3 is CSARGEKYF. The CDR3 bases are TGCAGTGCTAGGGGGGAAAAGTACTTC.

CDR3 in amino acids: CASSPTRDTDTQYF. DNA of the CDR3: TGTGCCAGCAGCCCGACGCGAGACACAGATACGCAGTATTTT. This chain links TRBV7-2 with TRBJ2-3; D remains ambiguous. There are 14 residues in the CDR3. V shed 5 bases and J shed 2 bases, with 11 bases lying between them. Per the germline V gene, CDR1 is SGHTA and CDR2 is FQGNSA.

A word on this clone: Other nucleotide sequences in the sample specify the same CDR3. The chain combines TRBV6-5 with TRBJ1-1; 7 bases fit TRBD1. The CDR3 has 14 amino acids. V lost 4 bases to trimming and J lost 2 bases; unmatched junction nucleotides: 4. Germline values: CDR1 MNHEY, CDR2 SVGAGI. DNA of the CDR3: TGTGCCAGCAGTTTCGGACAGGTCAACACTGAAGCTTTCTTT. This gives the protein CASSFGQVNTEAFF.

V and J are TRBV10-3 and TRBJ1-1; D gene ambiguous. Looked up from germline, CDR1 is ENHRY and CDR2 is SYGVKD. The CDR3 totals 13 residues. V gave up 4 bases and J gave up 11 bases, with 17 bases separating them. The CDR3 region has the DNA TGTGCCATCAGTGGGGCAGGAATCGACGAGGCTTTCTTT. Residues: CAISGAGIDEAFF.

The chain employs TRBV5-4 and TRBJ2-1; 10 bases match TRBD2. Germline loops: CDR1 SGHNT, CDR2 YYREEE (reference sequence). The CDR3 is 14 amino acids. V lost 1 base to trimming and J lost 8 bases; unmatched junction nucleotides: 3. The CDR3 sequence is CASSLTSGTDEQFF. The CDR3 region has the DNA TGTGCCAGCAGCTTGACTAGCGGGACGGATGAGCAGTTCTTC.

The chain links TRBV9 to TRBJ2-3; 14 bases fit TRBD2. With V trimmed by 4 bases and J by 0 bases, 10 bases remained unmatched. Germline loops: CDR1 SGDLS, CDR2 YYNGEE. The CDR3 length is 19 residues. The CDR3: CASSPRLAGGGPSTDTQYF. The CDR3 nucleotides are TGTGCCAGCAGCCCTCGACTAGCGGGAGGGGGACCTAGCACAGATACGCAGTATTTT. The whole variable domain, remainder taken from reference TRBV9 and TRBJ2-3, is DSGVTQTPKHLITATGQRVTLRCSPRSGDLSVYWYQQSLDQGLQFLIQYYNGEERAKGNILERFSAQQFPDLHSELNLSSLELGDSALYFCASSPRLAGGGPSTDTQYFGPGTRLTVL.

The chain has TRBV7-8 and TRBJ2-7; TRBD2 agrees at 13 bases. With 1 base clipped from V and 5 bases from J, the junction kept 2 bases outside the gene matches. Germline assignment: CDR1 SGHVS and CDR2 FQNEAQ. The CDR3 loop spans 15 amino acids. The CDR3 here is CASSLGTSGSHEQYF. DNA for the CDR3: TGTGCCAGCAGCTTAGGGACTAGCGGGAGCCACGAGCAGTACTTC.

The chain links TRBV4-1 to TRBJ2-1; 15 nucleotides match TRBD2. The CDR3 runs to 17 residues. The germline gives CDR1 MGHRA, CDR2 YSYEKL. Trimming took 1 base from V and 11 from J; bases not matched to a gene: 9. CDR3 amino acids: CASSQGDGLAGGDKQFF. In DNA form, the CDR3 reads TGCGCCAGCAGCCAAGGGGACGGACTAGCGGGGGGGGATAAGCAGTTCTTC.

DNA of the CDR3: TGTGCCAGCAGTGCGGCGGGGGCCTATTTCACCGGGGAGCTGTTTTTT. Translation gives CASSAAGAYFTGELFF. The J gene is TRBJ2-2, the V gene TRBV7-9, with D possibly being TRBD2 (7 bases). The CDR3 sequence is 16 residues long. CDR1 SEHNR and CDR2 FQNEAQ come from the germline V gene (reference sequence). The V gene lost 6 bases and the J gene lost 4 bases, with 18 bases spanning the gap.

DNA for the CDR3: TGTGCCAGCAGCTTGGGTGGGGGGGATCCCTACAATGAGCAGTTCTTC. It codes for CASSLGGGDPYNEQFF. The V and J genes are TRBV5-6 and TRBJ2-1; 7 bases match TRBD2. Germline values: CDR1 SGHDT, CDR2 YYEEEE. With V trimmed by 0 bases and J by 2 bases, 5 bases remained unmatched. The CDR3 has 16 amino acids. The full variable domain, completed using reference TRBV5-6 and TRBJ2-1, is DAGVTQSPTHLIKTRGQQVTLRCSPKSGHDTVSWYQQALGQGPQFIFQYYEEEERQRGNFPDRFSGHQFPNYSSELNVNALLLGDSALYLCASSLGGGDPYNEQFFGPGTRLTVL.

The chain carries TRBV6-5 and TRBJ2-7, with 9 bases identical to TRBD1. Trimming at V came to 6 bases and at J to 1 base, leaving 7 bases not matched to a gene. The germline V gene has CDR1 MNHEY and CDR2 SVGAGI. This CDR3 comprises 15 residues. As DNA, the CDR3 is TGTGCCAGCAGCAACGCGGGACAGGGATCCTACGAGCAGTACTTC. Translation gives CASSNAGQGSYEQYF.

A single count supports this clone. The V gene is TRBV4-1, the J gene TRBJ2-7; tentative D call: TRBD1 (5 bases). This CDR3 has 14 amino acids. V gave up 2 bases and J gave up 3 bases, with 11 bases separating them. Germline V gives CDR1 MGHRA, CDR2 YSYEKL. In nucleotides, the CDR3 is TGCGCCAGCAGCCAAAACAAAGGGGACTACGAGCAGTACTTC. Translated, it gives CASSQNKGDYEQYF.

The chain combines TRBV5-6 with TRBJ2-5; perhaps TRBD1 as D (6 bases). Germline V gene data show CDR1 as SGHDT and CDR2 as YYEEEE. The CDR3 is 16 amino acids. V was pared by 0 bases and J by 4 bases, with 16 bases between. CDR3 nucleotides: TGTGCCAGCAGCTTGGGGGCAGGGGCAAAAATAGAGACCCAGTACTTC. Translated, it gives CASSLGAGAKIETQYF.

The J gene is TRBJ1-2, the V gene TRBV19; D is unclear. Germline V CDR1 and CDR2: LNHDA, SQIVND (reference sequence). This CDR3 is 14 amino acids long. The ends were cut back, 3 bases at V and 2 bases at J, with 10 bases in the middle. The CDR3 DNA is TGTGCCAGTAGTATCCGGGGTGTGAACTATGGCTACACCTTC. This encodes CASSIRGVNYGYTF.

V usage is TRBV4-3 and J usage is TRBJ2-5, with 10 nucleotides matching TRBD2. CDR3 length: 16 residues. Germline V gene sequence: CDR1 LGHNA, CDR2 YSLEER. V gave up 0 bases and J gave up 6 bases; unmatched junction bases: 7. Here the CDR3 reads CASSQDRTSGIKTQYF. The DNA of the CDR3 is TGCGCCAGCAGCCAAGATCGCACTAGCGGGATCAAGACCCAGTACTTC.

This clone was recorded only once. The chain employs TRBV14 and TRBJ2-4; D is unclear. Germline CDR1 SGHDN, CDR2 FVKESK. Trimming took 6 bases from V and 0 from J, leaving 15 bases between them. This CDR3 comprises 16 residues. The CDR3, as DNA: TGTGCCAGCAGTCCCACGGGCGGCCTAGCCAAAAACATTCAGTACTTC. It encodes CASSPTGGLAKNIQYF.

In this sample, this clone turned up once. The chain employs TRBV10-2 and TRBJ1-1, with TRBD1 as a possible D gene (5 bases). CDR1 is WSHSY and CDR2 is SAAADI in the germline V gene. The CDR3 has 11 residues. V shed 10 bases and J shed 10 bases, with 16 bases lying between them. The CDR3 reads CATSGAGGAFF. The CDR3 DNA is TGCGCCACCTCCGGGGCCGGAGGAGCTTTCTTT.